The entry below describes one T cell receptor (beta chain). This entry comes from a study of blood T cell repertoires in COVID-19. Study-level information: T cells, B-cell-depleted T cells, or PBMCs provided the cDNA or gDNA that served as material.

Trimming took off 6 bases at V and 9 bases at J, with 10 bases between the two ends. CDR1 is LGHDT and CDR2 is YNNKEL in the germline V gene (reference sequence). The CDR3 is 11 amino acids. Measured with immunoSEQ multiplex PCR; TCRdb has only the in-frame clones, and not every one. The sample lists about 41,000 clones; approximately 90% were seen once. Sample: peripheral blood. The sequence came from a man aged 60-69 years with acute or convalescent COVID-19. This sequence joins TRBV3-1 (or the pseudogene TRBV3-2) and TRBJ2-3; D is ambiguous. CDR3 sequence (DNA): TGTGCCAGCAGGAACAGTCGGACGCAGTATTTT. It is translated as CASRNSRTQYF.